The 8 T cell receptor beta chains below come from one sample, sequenced in a study of blood T cell repertoires in COVID-19. Profiling relied on immunoSEQ multiplex PCR, and the TCRdb table lists in-frame clones only, not all of them. Among over 100,000 clones, around three quarters were seen once, and the ten largest hold almost 4.5%. Material for sequencing was peripheral blood. All receptors derive from a human donor in a cohort sampled during active or convalescent COVID-19.

This chain joins TRBV6-2 or TRBV6-3 and TRBJ2-1, with D perhaps TRBD1 (5 bases). Germline loops: CDR1 MNHEY, CDR2 SVGEGT. V lost 4 bases, J lost 4 bases, and 17 bases lay in between. The CDR3 is made up of 16 amino acids. The CDR3 nucleotides read TGTGCCAGCAGTTCCCCGACTGGGGCGAGATACAATGAGCAGTTCTTC. It yields the protein CASSSPTGARYNEQFF.

V usage is TRBV7-8 and J usage is TRBJ2-1; 7 nucleotides match TRBD1. The CDR3 totals 13 residues. The germline V gene has CDR1 SGHVS and CDR2 FQNEAQ. Trimming took 4 bases from V and 12 from J; bases not matched to a gene: 9. Here the CDR3 DNA reads TGTGCCAGCAGCTCCAGGGGACAGACGGGGCAGTTCTTC. Its protein product is CASSSRGQTGQFF.

The V and J genes are TRBV27 and TRBJ2-3; unclear D gene. Germline CDR1 reads MNHEY; CDR2 reads SMNVEV (reference sequence). V was clipped by 6 bases and J by 2 bases, with 15 bases between them. The CDR3 sequence is 15 residues long. The CDR3 sequence: CASSPWRILTDTQYF. CDR3 DNA: TGTGCCAGCAGCCCCTGGCGGATCCTCACAGATACGCAGTATTTT.

This clone was picked up a small number of times. The chain combines TRBV18 with TRBJ2-7; 8 bases are a match to TRBD1. This CDR3 is built from 15 residues. Germline V gene lookup returns CDR1 KGHSH and CDR2 LQKENI. The V and J ends lost 1 base and 6 bases, in that order; junction bases with no gene match: 8. The CDR3 spells CASSPLSRGPGEQYF. The CDR3 DNA reads TGTGCCAGCTCACCACTGAGCAGGGGGCCCGGCGAGCAGTACTTC.

This sequence joins TRBV5-1 and TRBJ1-6; maybe TRBD1 (6 bases). V was shortened by 0 bases and J by 5 bases, with 9 bases between the two germline ends. The CDR3 loop spans 15 amino acids. Looked up from germline, CDR1 is SGHRS and CDR2 is YFSETQ. CDR3 nucleotide sequence: TGCGCCAGCAGCTTGGAACAGGGCAATAATTCACCCCTCCACTTT. Its protein product is CASSLEQGNNSPLHF.

The chain couples TRBV30 to TRBJ1-2; D is undetermined. Germline assignment: CDR1 GTSNPN and CDR2 SVGIG (reference sequence). V was shortened by 1 base and J by 9 bases, with 9 bases between the two germline ends. The CDR3 length is 11 residues. CDR3 nucleotides: TGTGCCTGGAGTGACTCGTTAAGCTACACCTTC. Its protein is CAWSDSLSYTF.

The chain joins TRBV5-1 to TRBJ2-3, with a weak D call TRBD1 (6 bases). Trimming pared 1 base from V and 6 bases from J, leaving 15 bases between. From germline, CDR1 is SGHRS and CDR2 YFSETQ. The CDR3 has 15 amino acids. CDR3 amino acids: CASSLLGHGSDTQYF. The CDR3 region has the DNA TGCGCCAGCAGCTTGCTGGGACATGGATCGGATACGCAGTATTTT.

V gene TRBV27 combines with J gene TRBJ2-1, with 10 bases identical to TRBD2. This CDR3 is 16 amino acids long. The germline CDR1 and CDR2 sequences are MNHEY and SMNVEV (reference sequence). V gave up 4 bases and J gave up 7 bases; unmatched junction bases: 10. The CDR3 loop reads CASSSYTSGNENEQFF. The CDR3 nucleotides read TGTGCCAGCAGTTCCTATACTAGCGGGAACGAAAATGAGCAGTTCTTC.